A selection of T cell receptor beta chains follows, all from one sample in a study of T-cell reconstitution after alpha-beta-depleted transplantation in children. MiXCR was run by TCRdb on the PCR reads, yielding one entry per CDR3 protein. The sample includes fewer than 700,000 distinct CDR3 sequences, roughly 24% of them seen just once. This material consisted of PBMCs, mostly from graft donor cells, taken 360 days after TCRalphabeta/CD19-depleted stem cell transplant. Receptor source: a boy under two years old who had a stem cell transplant for acute myeloid leukemia, so the T cells may come from the graft donor. Both conserved end residues are part of each CDR3. A D gene is named only where the DNA matches it firmly. Size is omitted from some rows. Given values are once, few, many or a class for expanded clones.

J gene,D gene,clone size,V gene,CDR3 protein,CDR3 DNA
TRBJ1-1,NA,few,TRBV20-1,CSASRAGRLNTEAFF,TGCAGTGCTAGTAGGGCGGGACGGCTGAACACTGAAGCTTTCTTT
TRBJ1-5,NA,many,TRBV20-1,CSARDGGAGTSNQPQHF,TGCAGTGCTAGAGATGGGGGGGCAGGAACTAGCAATCAGCCCCAGCATTTT
TRBJ1-6,NA,few,TRBV12-3/TRBV12-4,CASSLGGRSPLHF,TGTGCCAGCAGTTTAGGGGGGCGTTCACCCCTCCACTTT
TRBJ2-6,NA,many,TRBV5-1,CASSSPDSGANVLTF,TGCGCCAGCAGCTCGCCAGACTCTGGGGCCAACGTCCTGACTTTC
TRBJ2-1,NA,NA,TRBV6-5,CASSYGGALVNEQFF,TGTGCCAGCAGTTACGGGGGGGCTTTGGTCAATGAGCAGTTCTTC
TRBJ1-2,NA,few,TRBV7-2,CASSLSIREGYTF,TGTGCCAGCAGCCTATCCATCAGAGAGGGCTACACCTTC
TRBJ1-2,NA,NA,TRBV12-3/TRBV12-4,CASRLSSSYGYTF,TGTGCCAGCAGGCTGTCCTCTAGCTATGGCTACACCTTC
TRBJ2-7,TRBD1,NA,TRBV11-3,CASSLDRTGTSYEQYF,TGTGCCAGCAGCTTAGACCGGACAGGGACCTCCTACGAGCAGTACTTC
TRBJ1-3,NA,NA,TRBV4-3,CASSQEIGGTGNTIYF,TGCGCCAGCAGCCAAGAAATCGGGGGGACTGGAAACACCATATATTTT
TRBJ2-5,NA,NA,TRBV20-1,CSLLGTPKETQYF,TGCAGTCTCCTCGGGACGCCAAAAGAGACCCAGTACTTC
TRBJ2-7,NA,NA,TRBV6-1,CASSQGRFVEQYF,TGTGCCAGCAGTCAAGGCAGGTTTGTTGAGCAGTACTTC
TRBJ1-6,NA,few,TRBV20-1,CSARKRGDTSPLHF,TGCAGTGCTAGAAAGCGCGGAGATACATCACCCCTCCACTTT
TRBJ2-3,NA,few,TRBV7-2,CASQLVSSTDTQYF,TGTGCCAGCCAGTTGGTTTCTAGCACAGATACGCAGTATTTT
TRBJ2-1,NA,NA,TRBV2,CASSGTTYYTYNEQFF,TGTGCCAGCAGTGGGACCACTTACTACACCTACAATGAGCAGTTCTTC
TRBJ1-1,NA,few,TRBV9,CASMFPPPLAFF,TGTGCCAGCATGTTTCCGCCGCCATTGGCTTTCTTT
TRBJ2-1,NA,few,TRBV4-3,CASSQDPLQEQFF,TGCGCCAGCAGCCAAGACCCCCTTCAGGAGCAGTTCTTC
TRBJ2-3,NA,NA,TRBV5-1,CASSLASDGDTQYF,TGCGCCAGCAGCTTGGCCAGCGATGGAGATACGCAGTATTTT
TRBJ2-7,NA,NA,TRBV7-9,CASSLALGVTESYEQYF,TGTGCCAGCAGCTTAGCTTTAGGAGTGACGGAATCCTACGAGCAGTACTTC
TRBJ2-5,TRBD2,few,TRBV4-3,CASSQVMTGGETQYF,TGCGCCAGCAGCCAAGTTATGACGGGGGGGGAGACCCAGTACTTC
TRBJ2-6,NA,NA,TRBV11-2,CASTSSDGGTGANVLTF,TGTGCCAGCACCTCGTCCGACGGGGGTACTGGGGCCAACGTCCTGACTTTC
TRBJ2-4,NA,many,TRBV15,CATSRDEGSGNIQYF,TGTGCCACCAGCAGAGATGAGGGTAGCGGAAACATTCAGTACTTC
TRBJ2-1,TRBD2,NA,TRBV12-3/TRBV12-4,CASTLLGASGPEQFF,TGTGCCAGCACCCTCCTAGGGGCTAGCGGGCCCGAGCAGTTCTTC
TRBJ2-2,NA,NA,TRBV5-6,CASSLFGDPGELFF,TGTGCCAGCAGCTTATTCGGGGACCCCGGGGAGCTGTTTTTT
TRBJ2-1,TRBD1,NA,TRBV20-1,CSAAGQGSGYEQFF,TGCAGTGCGGCCGGACAGGGGTCCGGATATGAGCAGTTCTTC
TRBJ2-5,TRBD2,NA,TRBV28,CASSLYGTRGQETQYF,TGTGCCAGCAGCCTTTACGGGACTAGGGGACAAGAGACCCAGTACTTC
TRBJ2-3,NA,many,TRBV12-3/TRBV12-4,CASNFRGGTDTQYF,TGTGCCAGCAATTTCCGGGGTGGCACAGATACGCAGTATTTT
TRBJ2-3,NA,NA,TRBV7-9,CASSSSRDGTRDTQYF,TGTGCCAGCAGCTCATCCCGGGACGGGACTCGGGATACGCAGTATTTT
TRBJ1-5,NA,NA,TRBV6-2/TRBV6-3,CASSAGQGQPQHF,TGTGCCAGCAGTGCGGGGCAGGGACAGCCCCAGCATTTT
TRBJ2-5,NA,NA,TRBV12-3/TRBV12-4,CASSPGTQGETQYF,TGTGCCAGCAGCCCCGGGACCCAAGGAGAGACCCAGTACTTC
TRBJ2-5,NA,NA,TRBV7-6,CASSFPPVQTQYF,TGTGCCAGCAGCTTTCCCCCCGTACAGACCCAGTACTTC